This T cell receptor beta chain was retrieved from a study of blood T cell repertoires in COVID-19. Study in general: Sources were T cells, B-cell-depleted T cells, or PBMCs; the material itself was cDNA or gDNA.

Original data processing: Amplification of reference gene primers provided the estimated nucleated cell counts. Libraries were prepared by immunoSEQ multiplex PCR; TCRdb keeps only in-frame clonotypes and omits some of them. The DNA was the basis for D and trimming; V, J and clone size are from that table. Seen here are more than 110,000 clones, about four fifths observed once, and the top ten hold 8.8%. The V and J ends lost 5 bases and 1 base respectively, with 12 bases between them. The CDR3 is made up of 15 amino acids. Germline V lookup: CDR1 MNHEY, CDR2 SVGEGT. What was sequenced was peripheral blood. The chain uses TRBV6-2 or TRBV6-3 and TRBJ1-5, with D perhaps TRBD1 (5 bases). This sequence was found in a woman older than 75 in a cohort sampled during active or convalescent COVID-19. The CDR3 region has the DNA TGTGCCAGCAGTCCCGACAGCCTAAGCAATCAGCCCCAGCATTTT. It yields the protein CASSPDSLSNQPQHF.